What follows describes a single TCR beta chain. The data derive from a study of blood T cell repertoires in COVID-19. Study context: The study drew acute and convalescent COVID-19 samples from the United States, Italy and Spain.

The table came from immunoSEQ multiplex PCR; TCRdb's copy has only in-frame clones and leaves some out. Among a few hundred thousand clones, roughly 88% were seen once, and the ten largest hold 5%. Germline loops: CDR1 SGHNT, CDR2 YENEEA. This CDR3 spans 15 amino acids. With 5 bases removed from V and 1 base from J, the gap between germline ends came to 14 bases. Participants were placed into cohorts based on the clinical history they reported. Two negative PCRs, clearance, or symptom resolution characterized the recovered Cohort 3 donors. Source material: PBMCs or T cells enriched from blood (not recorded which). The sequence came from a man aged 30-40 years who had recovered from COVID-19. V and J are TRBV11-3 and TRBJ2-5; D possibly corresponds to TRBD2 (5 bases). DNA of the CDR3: TGTGCCAGCAGCCCCGGACTTCAAATCCAAGAGACCCAGTACTTC. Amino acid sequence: CASSPGLQIQETQYF. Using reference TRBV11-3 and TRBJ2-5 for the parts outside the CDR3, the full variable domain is EAGVVQSPRYKIIEKKQPVAFWCNPISGHNTLYWYLQNLGQGPELLIRYENEEAVDDSQLPKDRFSAERLKGVDSTLKIQPAELGDSAVYLCASSPGLQIQETQYFGPGTRLLVL.